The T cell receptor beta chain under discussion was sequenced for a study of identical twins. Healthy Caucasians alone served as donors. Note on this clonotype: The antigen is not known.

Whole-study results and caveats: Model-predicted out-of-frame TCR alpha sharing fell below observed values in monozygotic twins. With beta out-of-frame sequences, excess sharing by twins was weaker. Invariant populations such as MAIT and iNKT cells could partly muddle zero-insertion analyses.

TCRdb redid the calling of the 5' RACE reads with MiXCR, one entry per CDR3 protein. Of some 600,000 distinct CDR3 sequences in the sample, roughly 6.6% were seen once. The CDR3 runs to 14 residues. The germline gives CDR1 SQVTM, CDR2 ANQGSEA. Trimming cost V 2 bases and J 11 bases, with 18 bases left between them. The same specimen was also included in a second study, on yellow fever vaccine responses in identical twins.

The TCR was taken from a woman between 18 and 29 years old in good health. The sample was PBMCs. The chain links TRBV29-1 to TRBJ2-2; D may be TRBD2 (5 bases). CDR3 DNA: TGCAGCGTTGAAACGGCCGGGGTTGGAACTGAGCTGTTTTTT. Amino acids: CSVETAGVGTELFF.